The 21 T cell receptor beta chains below come from one sample, sequenced in a study of T cells after somatic rescue of genetic block. Assay used: immunoSEQ multiplex PCR; TCRdb lists only in-frame clones, some missing. The sample holds around 70,000 clones, roughly 92% seen once. Source material: peripheral blood mononuclear cells (PBMCs). The receptor source for this set is a middle-aged man.

V and J are TRBV7-2 and TRBJ2-4, with 7 bases matching TRBD1. CDR1 is SGHTA and CDR2 is FQGNSA in the germline V gene. Trimming at V came to 5 bases and at J to 7 bases, leaving 11 bases not matched to a gene. There are 15 residues in the CDR3. The CDR3 DNA reads as TGTGCCAGCAGCCGTGAGGGACAGAAAAGGAACATTCAGTACTTC. It specifies CASSREGQKRNIQYF.

In its sample, this clone was seen once. The DNA of the CDR3 is TGTGCCAGCAGCTTAGCGTCTCACGGACAGGGAAACACAGATACGCAGTATTTT. Residues: CASSLASHGQGNTDTQYF. This chain connects TRBV7-9 to TRBJ2-3; 8 nucleotides agree with TRBD1. The length of the CDR3 is 18 residues. Trimming removed 0 bases from V and 2 bases from J; junction bases left unmatched: 10. In germline, CDR1 is SEHNR, CDR2 FQNEAQ (reference sequence).

The V gene is TRBV7-8, the J gene TRBJ1-6, with 8 bases lining up with TRBD1. This CDR3 has 14 amino acids. V dropped 5 bases and J dropped 8; count of bases not matched to a gene: 5. CDR1 and CDR2 from the germline V gene are SGHVS and FQNEAQ. CDR3 DNA sequence: TGTGCCAGCAGCCACGGACAGGGTTATTCACCCCTCCACTTT. This gives the protein CASSHGQGYSPLHF.

The chain is built from TRBV9 and TRBJ1-3; D not certain. CDR1 is SGDLS and CDR2 is YYNGEE in the germline V gene. This CDR3 is built from 13 residues. V dropped 5 bases and J dropped 0 bases, with 6 bases sitting between them. The CDR3: CASSGNSGNTIYF. DNA for the CDR3: TGTGCCAGCAGTGGGAACTCTGGAAACACCATATATTTT.

This sequence joins TRBV7-8 and TRBJ2-2; the D gene could be TRBD1 or TRBD2 (6 bases each). Germline values: CDR1 SGHVS, CDR2 FQNEAQ. V lost 3 bases, J lost 9 bases, and 14 bases lay in between. The CDR3 has 14 amino acids. The CDR3, as DNA: TGTGCCAGCAGCTTTGCGGGACACATCAGGGAGCTGTTTTTT. It specifies CASSFAGHIRELFF.

V is TRBV7-9 and J is TRBJ2-5; 7 bases fit TRBD2. The CDR3 covers 16 residues. The V segment lost 3 bases and the J segment 3 bases; nucleotides outside the gene matches: 10. Germline V gives CDR1 SEHNR, CDR2 FQNEAQ (reference sequence). DNA for the CDR3: TGTGCCAGCAGCTTGTTGCGCGGGAGAACCGAAGAGACCCAGTACTTC. It is translated as CASSLLRGRTEETQYF.

This clone was seen just once. J is TRBJ1-1 and V is TRBV6-1; D is perhaps TRBD1 (5 bases). The CDR3 is made up of 13 amino acids. Germline V gives CDR1 MNHNS, CDR2 SASEGT. The germline V and J ends were trimmed by 7 bases and 5 bases, with 14 bases remaining between them. This CDR3 reads CASTGTLGTEAFF. The CDR3 coding sequence is TGTGCCAGCACCGGGACCTTGGGGACTGAAGCTTTCTTT.

The genes are TRBV5-1 and TRBJ2-7; D not certain. CDR3 size: 12 residues. Trimming pared 0 bases from V and 5 bases from J, leaving 6 bases between. The germline V gene has CDR1 SGHRS and CDR2 YFSETQ. The DNA for the CDR3 is TGCGCCAGCAGCTTGGTAGCCGACGAGCAGTACTTC. Protein: CASSLVADEQYF.

This chain links TRBV5-1 with TRBJ1-6; 8 bases fit TRBD1. The CDR3 extends over 15 amino acids. Germline CDR1 reads SGHRS; CDR2 reads YFSETQ. V trimming: 6 bases; J trimming: 7 bases; junction bases outside the gene matches: 9. The CDR3 reads CASTLLGQENSPLHF. As DNA, the CDR3 is TGCGCCAGCACCCTCCTGGGACAGGAAAATTCACCCCTCCACTTT.

The J gene is TRBJ2-7, the V gene TRBV7-8; a weak D match, TRBD2 (5 bases). The V gene lost 4 bases and the J gene lost 2 bases, with 12 bases spanning the gap. The CDR3 is 14 amino acids. The germline V gene encodes CDR1 SGHVS and CDR2 FQNEAQ. Written as DNA, the CDR3 is TGTGCCAGCAGCTCCCGGACTTGGGCCTACGAGCAGTACTTC. Translated: CASSSRTWAYEQYF.

The gene calls are TRBV7-9 and TRBJ1-1; no clear D. The ends were cut back, 3 bases at V and 1 base at J, with 6 bases in the middle. This CDR3 contains 13 residues. CDR1 and CDR2 (germline): SEHNR, FQNEAQ (reference sequence). The CDR3 coding sequence is TGTGCCAGCAGCTTTAGAAAGAACACTGAAGCTTTCTTT. Its protein product is CASSFRKNTEAFF.

The V and J genes are TRBV9 and TRBJ1-2; TRBD1 agrees at 7 bases. V lost 0 bases to trimming and J lost 8 bases; unmatched junction nucleotides: 16. CDR1 SGDLS and CDR2 YYNGEE come from the germline V gene. There are 17 residues in the CDR3. The CDR3 region is CASSVASSRDRRLGYTF. The DNA for the CDR3 is TGTGCCAGCAGCGTAGCCTCATCCCGGGACAGAAGATTGGGCTACACCTTC. The full variable domain, completed using reference TRBV9 and TRBJ1-2, is DSGVTQTPKHLITATGQRVTLRCSPRSGDLSVYWYQQSLDQGLQFLIQYYNGEERAKGNILERFSAQQFPDLHSELNLSSLELGDSALYFCASSVASSRDRRLGYTFGSGTRLTVV.

This sequence joins TRBV19 and TRBJ2-7; 12 nucleotides align to TRBD2. Trimming took 9 bases from V and 4 from J; bases not matched to a gene: 4. The germline V gene encodes CDR1 LNHDA and CDR2 SQIVND (reference sequence). This CDR3 is built from 13 residues. The CDR3 loop is CASRTSGTYEQYF. CDR3 DNA sequence: TGTGCCAGCCGGACTAGCGGGACTTACGAGCAGTACTTC.

The chain is built from TRBV25-1 and TRBJ2-5; tentative D call: TRBD1 (6 bases). Trimming took 5 bases from V and 6 from J, leaving 16 bases between them. The CDR3 is made up of 14 amino acids. Germline values: CDR1 MGHDK, CDR2 SYGVNS. CDR3 sequence (DNA): TGTGCCAGCAGTAGGGACACCCAACAAAAGACCCAGTACTTC. The encoded protein is CASSRDTQQKTQYF.

Written as DNA, the CDR3 is TGTGCCACCTCGACGCCGGGACAACAAGAGACCCAGTACTTC. Its protein is CATSTPGQQETQYF. The V gene is TRBV28, the J gene TRBJ2-5; D is perhaps TRBD1 (6 bases). Germline CDR1 is MDHEN and CDR2 is SYDVKM. The V and J ends lost 10 bases and 2 bases respectively, with 17 bases between them. The CDR3 is made up of 14 amino acids.

J is TRBJ2-3 and V is TRBV2, with a weak D call TRBD2 (5 bases). CDR1 is SNHLY and CDR2 is FYNNEI in the germline V gene. V was pared by 6 bases and J by 2 bases, with 15 bases between. The CDR3 is 15 residues long. CDR3 amino acids: CASRPIGNPTDTQYF. The CDR3 DNA sequence: TGTGCCAGCAGGCCCATCGGGAACCCCACAGATACGCAGTATTTT.

V gene TRBV5-4 combines with J gene TRBJ1-5, with TRBD1 identical over 7 bases. The CDR3 is 15 residues long. The V gene's germline CDR1 is SGHNT and CDR2 YYREEE (reference sequence). J gave up 1 base and V 2 bases, and 3 bases lay outside the gene matches. Here the CDR3 reads CASSLGGGSNQPQHF. The CDR3 coding sequence is TGTGCCAGCAGCTTAGGGGGCGGGAGCAATCAGCCCCAGCATTTT. Filled out from reference TRBV5-4 and TRBJ1-5, the complete variable domain reads ETGVTQSPTHLIKTRGQQVTLRCSSQSGHNTVSWYQQALGQGPQFIFQYYREEENGRGNFPPRFSGLQFPNYSSELNVNALELDDSALYLCASSLGGGSNQPQHFGDGTRLSIL.

The chain couples TRBV2 to TRBJ1-6; no firm D call. V was pared by 6 bases and J by 15 bases, with 12 bases between. Germline V gene sequence: CDR1 SNHLY, CDR2 FYNNEI. The CDR3 runs to 11 residues. The CDR3 nucleotides read TGTGCCAGCAGGGGCATCGCGGTCCTCCACTTT. Translated, it gives CASRGIAVLHF.

The chain has TRBV28 and TRBJ2-7; no reliable D call. This CDR3 has 13 amino acids. Between the trimmed V and J ends, which lost 5 bases and 3 bases, there was a span of 11 bases. The germline CDR1 and CDR2 sequences are MDHEN and SYDVKM. For the CDR3, the DNA is TGTGCCAGCAGTACACCTTCTAGCTACGAGCAGTACTTC. Protein: CASSTPSSYEQYF.

The rearrangement links TRBV7-9 to TRBJ2-1, with D unclear. The germline V gene has CDR1 SEHNR and CDR2 FQNEAQ (reference sequence). Between the trimmed V and J ends, which lost 0 bases and 7 bases, there was a span of 10 bases. The CDR3 totals 14 residues. CDR3 in DNA: TGTGCCAGCAGCTTAGCGCCGACTCTTAATGAGCAGTTCTTC. Its protein product is CASSLAPTLNEQFF. The full variable domain, in which reference TRBV7-9 and TRBJ2-1 provide the parts outside the CDR3, is DTGVSQNPRHKITKRGQNVTFRCDPISEHNRLYWYRQTLGQGPEFLTYFQNEAQLEKSRLLSDRFSAERPKGSFSTLEIQRTEQGDSAMYLCASSLAPTLNEQFFGPGTRLTVL.

The J gene is TRBJ2-2, the V gene TRBV5-4; 7 bases align to TRBD2. The germline CDR1 and CDR2 sequences are SGHNT and YYREEE (reference sequence). Germline trimming cut 0 bases from V and 5 bases from J; bases unmatched to any gene: 4. CDR3 length equals 15 residues. CDR3 bases: TGTGCCAGCAGCTTGGGACTAGCATTTACCGGGGAGCTGTTTTTT. As protein: CASSLGLAFTGELFF.